This TCR beta chain was found in a study of T cells in Graves' hyperthyroidism and ophthalmopathy. This clonotype was counted ten times or more. Trimming took 4 bases from V and 2 from J; bases not matched to a gene: 6. The CDR3 is 15 amino acids. CDR1 is SGHKS and CDR2 is YYEKEE in the germline V gene (reference sequence). The source material, RNA transcripts, was used to amplify TCR beta CDR3 regions. The HTBI primer set drove a first-round RT-PCR of the TCR CDR3. MiXCR was run by TCRdb on the multiplex PCR reads, yielding one entry per CDR3 protein. Here the sample spans more than 500,000 distinct CDR3 sequences, roughly 14% being singletons. Patients showing uncontrolled infection, other autoimmune disease, pregnancy or lactation were ineligible.

The genes are TRBV5-5 and TRBJ2-5, with TRBD1 matching over 9 bases. The sequencing sample was made of blood. The TCR sequence derives from a woman aged 40-49 years with Graves' ophthalmopathy. DNA for the CDR3: TGTGCCAGCAGCCCGGGACAGGGAGGGCAAGAGACCCAGTACTTC. Its translation: CASSPGQGGQETQYF.